A single sample is the source of the 4 T cell receptor beta chains below, sequenced in a study of molecular identifiers for immune sequencing clone quantification. MiXCR was run by TCRdb on the PCR reads, yielding one entry per CDR3 protein. The repertoire consists of some 41,000 distinct CDR3 sequences, with about a fifth occurring once and the leading ten covering roughly 6.9%. The sequenced sample was naive CD8+ T cells from blood, with Jurkat cell RNA spiked in. Documented subset: FACS-sorted CD8+CD4-CCR7+CD45RA+ naive T cells. The receptors originated from a human donor in good health. Some libraries in this study had Jurkat cell RNA spiked in.

This clonotype showed up just a few times. The rearrangement links TRBV27 to TRBJ2-1; D remains unclear. The CDR3 is 12 amino acids. The ends were cut back, 6 bases at V and 6 bases at J, with 9 bases in the middle. Germline CDR1 reads MNHEY; CDR2 reads SMNVEV (reference sequence). DNA of the CDR3: TGTGCCAGCAGCGCCCAGTTCAATGAGCAGTTCTTC. Amino acids: CASSAQFNEQFF.

This clonotype showed up many times. The gene calls are TRBV4-3 and TRBJ2-1; unclear D gene. Germline V gene lookup returns CDR1 LGHNA and CDR2 YSLEER. The V end lost 5 bases, the J end lost 5 bases, and 13 bases lay between the germline ends. The CDR3 runs 14 residues. CDR3 sequence: CASSGQAGHNEQFF. CDR3 in DNA: TGCGCCAGCAGCGGGCAGGCAGGACACAATGAGCAGTTCTTC.

This clonotype was counted at least ten times. The chain carries TRBV27 and TRBJ2-1; TRBD1 agrees at 7 bases. The V segment lost 5 bases and the J segment 6 bases; nucleotides outside the gene matches: 7. Looked up from germline, CDR1 is MNHEY and CDR2 is SMNVEV (reference sequence). CDR3 length equals 14 residues. CDR3 sequence: CASSPRGGPNEQFF. CDR3 DNA sequence: TGTGCCAGCAGTCCCCGAGGGGGCCCCAATGAGCAGTTCTTC.

The gene calls are TRBV9 and TRBJ2-1; the D is unclear. Trimming took off 1 base at V and 5 bases at J, with 7 bases between the two ends. The germline V gene encodes CDR1 SGDLS and CDR2 YYNGEE. The CDR3 is made up of 13 amino acids. CDR3 DNA: TGTGCCAGCAGCGTATACACAGACAATGAGCAGTTCTTC. Residues: CASSVYTDNEQFF.